One sample yielded the 8 T cell receptor beta chains listed below, sequenced in a study of blood T cell repertoires in COVID-19. TCRdb's table, derived via immunoSEQ multiplex PCR, lists solely in-frame clones and lacks some. Here the sample spans a few hundred thousand clones, roughly 80% being singletons. The sample taken for sequencing was peripheral blood. The origin of the receptors is a man between 60 and 75 years old who had recovered from COVID-19.

This clone was observed a single time. The chain combines TRBV3-1 (or the pseudogene TRBV3-2) with TRBJ2-7, with D unresolved. Trimming took off 4 bases at V and 3 bases at J, with 10 bases between the two ends. From germline, CDR1 is LGHDT and CDR2 YNNKEL (reference sequence). The CDR3 spans 13 residues. The CDR3 DNA reads as TGTGCCAGCAGCCGCGGCACGTACTACGAGCAGTACTTC. Its translation is CASSRGTYYEQYF.

V gene TRBV6-4 combines with J gene TRBJ2-7; tentative D call: TRBD2 (6 bases). The ends were cut back, 8 bases at V and 2 bases at J, with 16 bases in the middle. The CDR3 is made up of 14 amino acids. Looked up from germline, CDR1 is MRHNA and CDR2 is SNTAGT. In DNA, the CDR3 is TGTGCCAGCGACGCGGGACGGGAAACCTACGAGCAGTACTTC. Translated, it gives CASDAGRETYEQYF.

This clone occurred once. V and J are TRBV6-6 and TRBJ1-4, with TRBD1 matching over 9 bases. Germline CDR1 and CDR2: MNHNY and SVGAGI (reference sequence). CDR3 length: 17 residues. The V and J ends lost 5 bases and 2 bases, in that order; junction bases with no gene match: 9. CDR3 sequence: CASSRGGTGFTNEKLFF. The CDR3 region has the DNA TGTGCCAGCAGTCGTGGTGGGACAGGGTTTACTAATGAAAAACTGTTTTTT.

The chain couples TRBV27 to TRBJ1-5, with a tentative D call TRBD1 (5 bases). Germline CDR1 and CDR2: MNHEY and SMNVEV (reference sequence). With 8 bases removed from V and 3 bases from J, the gap between germline ends came to 11 bases. The CDR3 totals 13 residues. The CDR3, as DNA: TGTGCCAGCTCAGGGTTCATCAATCAGCCCCAGCATTTT. Translation: CASSGFINQPQHF.

This sequence joins TRBV4-1 and TRBJ2-2; 7 positions match TRBD2. Germline V gives CDR1 MGHRA, CDR2 YSYEKL. With V trimmed by 3 bases and J by 0 bases, 4 bases remained unmatched. This CDR3 contains 16 residues. The CDR3 protein is CASSHLAVTNTGELFF. The CDR3 bases are TGCGCCAGCAGCCATCTAGCGGTGACGAACACCGGGGAGCTGTTTTTT.

This clone was detected a few times. The V and J genes are TRBV30 and TRBJ1-5; 9 bases align to TRBD1. The CDR3 is 13 amino acids. V lost 3 bases, J lost 6 bases, and 3 bases stayed unmatched. Germline-derived CDR1 and CDR2 are GTSNPN and SVGIG (reference sequence). CDR3 nucleotide sequence: TGTGCCTGGAGCCGACAGGGGGTTCAGCCCCAGCATTTT. Translating it yields CAWSRQGVQPQHF.

V usage is TRBV11-3 and J usage is TRBJ2-1, with 8 bases identical to TRBD2. The junction had 5 bases not matched to a gene; V was cut back by 6 bases and J by 10 bases. Germline lookup yields CDR1 SGHNT and CDR2 YENEEA. This CDR3 region has 12 residues. This chain's CDR3 is CASSISGVEQFF. CDR3 DNA: TGTGCCAGCAGTATTAGCGGGGTAGAGCAGTTCTTC.

The CDR3 DNA follows: TGCGCCAGCAGCTCGGGACAAGGCGGCTATGGCTACACCTTC. It yields the protein CASSSGQGGYGYTF. The rearrangement links TRBV5-1 to TRBJ1-2; weak D call: TRBD1 (6 bases). With 3 bases removed from V and 4 bases from J, the gap between germline ends came to 13 bases. Germline V gene sequence: CDR1 SGHRS, CDR2 YFSETQ. The CDR3 totals 14 residues.